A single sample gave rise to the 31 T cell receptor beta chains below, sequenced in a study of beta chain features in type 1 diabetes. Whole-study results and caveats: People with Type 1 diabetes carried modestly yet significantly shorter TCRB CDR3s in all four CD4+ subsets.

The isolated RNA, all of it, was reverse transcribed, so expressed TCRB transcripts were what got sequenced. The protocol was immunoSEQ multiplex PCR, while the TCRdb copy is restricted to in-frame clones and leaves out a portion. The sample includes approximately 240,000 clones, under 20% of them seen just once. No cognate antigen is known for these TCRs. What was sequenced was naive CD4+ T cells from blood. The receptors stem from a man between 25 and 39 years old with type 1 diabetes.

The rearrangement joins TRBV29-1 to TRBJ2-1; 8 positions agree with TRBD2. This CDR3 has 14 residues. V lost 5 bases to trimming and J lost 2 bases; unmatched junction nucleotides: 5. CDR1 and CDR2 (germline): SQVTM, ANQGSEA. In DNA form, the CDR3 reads TGCAGCGTTCCACGGGAGGGCACCTACAATGAGCAGTTCTTC. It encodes CSVPREGTYNEQFF.

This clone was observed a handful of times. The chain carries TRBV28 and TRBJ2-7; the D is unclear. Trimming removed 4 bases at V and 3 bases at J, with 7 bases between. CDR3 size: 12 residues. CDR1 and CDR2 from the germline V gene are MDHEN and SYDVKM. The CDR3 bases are TGTGCCAGCAGTTCGCAGGTCTACGAGCAGTACTTC. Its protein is CASSSQVYEQYF.

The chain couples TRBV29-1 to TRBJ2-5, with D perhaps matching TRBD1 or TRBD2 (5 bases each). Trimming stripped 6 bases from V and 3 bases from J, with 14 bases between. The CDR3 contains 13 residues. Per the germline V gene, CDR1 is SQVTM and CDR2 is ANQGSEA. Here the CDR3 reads CSVRGAVKETQYF. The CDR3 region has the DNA TGCAGCGTGCGAGGGGCGGTGAAAGAGACCCAGTACTTC.

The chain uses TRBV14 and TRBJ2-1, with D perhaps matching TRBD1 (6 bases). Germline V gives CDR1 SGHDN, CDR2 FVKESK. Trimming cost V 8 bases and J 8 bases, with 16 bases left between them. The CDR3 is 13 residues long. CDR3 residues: CASGPTGSHEQFF. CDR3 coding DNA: TGTGCCAGCGGACCAACAGGGTCCCATGAGCAGTTCTTC.

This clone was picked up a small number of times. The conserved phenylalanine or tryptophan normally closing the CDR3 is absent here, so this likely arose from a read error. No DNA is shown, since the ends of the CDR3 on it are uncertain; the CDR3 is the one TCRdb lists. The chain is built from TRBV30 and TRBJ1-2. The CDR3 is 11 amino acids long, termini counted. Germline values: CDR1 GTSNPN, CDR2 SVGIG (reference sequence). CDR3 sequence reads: CAWSVQAEGKI.

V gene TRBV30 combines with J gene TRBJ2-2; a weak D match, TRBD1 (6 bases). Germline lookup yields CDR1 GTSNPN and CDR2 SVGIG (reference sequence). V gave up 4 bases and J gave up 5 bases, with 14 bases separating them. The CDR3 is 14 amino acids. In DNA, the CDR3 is TGTGCCTGGAAAGGGCAGGGGTGGACCGGGGAGCTGTTTTTT. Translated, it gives CAWKGQGWTGELFF.

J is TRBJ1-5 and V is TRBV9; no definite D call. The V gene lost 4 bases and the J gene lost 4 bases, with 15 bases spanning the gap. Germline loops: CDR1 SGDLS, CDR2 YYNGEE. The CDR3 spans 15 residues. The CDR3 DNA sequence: TGTGCCAGCAGCCCTGGGCAGATCCGGAATCAGCCCCAGCATTTT. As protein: CASSPGQIRNQPQHF.

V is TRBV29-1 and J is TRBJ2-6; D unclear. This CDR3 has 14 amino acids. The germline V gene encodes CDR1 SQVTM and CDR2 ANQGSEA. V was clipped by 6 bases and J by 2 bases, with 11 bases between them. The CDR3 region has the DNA TGCAGCGTGCAGCGTGGAACTGGGGCCAACGTCCTGACTTTC. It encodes CSVQRGTGANVLTF.

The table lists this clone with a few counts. CDR3 nucleotide sequence: TGTGCCAGTGGAGAATCGAACGAAGAGACCCAGTACTTC. Its protein product is CASGESNEETQYF. V and J are TRBV19 and TRBJ2-5; D call uncertain. Germline V lookup: CDR1 LNHDA, CDR2 SQIVND (reference sequence). The length of the CDR3 is 13 residues. Deletions cut 8 bases from V and 3 bases from J, with 13 bases between.

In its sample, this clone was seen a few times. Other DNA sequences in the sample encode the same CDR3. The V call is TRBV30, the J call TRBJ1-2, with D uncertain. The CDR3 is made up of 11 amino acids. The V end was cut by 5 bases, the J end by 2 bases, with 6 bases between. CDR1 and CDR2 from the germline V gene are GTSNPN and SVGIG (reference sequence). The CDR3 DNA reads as TGTGCCTGGTCCGGGAACTATGGCTACACCTTC. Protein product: CAWSGNYGYTF.

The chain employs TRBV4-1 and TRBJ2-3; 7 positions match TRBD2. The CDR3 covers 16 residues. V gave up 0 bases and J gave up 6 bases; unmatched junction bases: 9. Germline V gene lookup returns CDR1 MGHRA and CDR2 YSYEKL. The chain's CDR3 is CASSQDRGRREDTQYF. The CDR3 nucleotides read TGCGCCAGCAGCCAAGATCGCGGACGGCGGGAGGATACGCAGTATTTT.

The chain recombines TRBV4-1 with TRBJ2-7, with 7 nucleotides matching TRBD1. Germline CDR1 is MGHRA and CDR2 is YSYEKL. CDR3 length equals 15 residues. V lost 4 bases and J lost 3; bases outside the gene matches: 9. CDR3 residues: CASSPRTGADYEQYF. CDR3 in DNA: TGCGCCAGCAGCCCCCGGACAGGCGCTGACTACGAGCAGTACTTC.

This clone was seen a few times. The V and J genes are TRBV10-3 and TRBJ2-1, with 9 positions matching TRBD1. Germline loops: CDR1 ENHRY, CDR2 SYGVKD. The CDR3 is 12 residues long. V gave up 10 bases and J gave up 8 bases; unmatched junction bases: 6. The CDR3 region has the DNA TGTGCCACTTACGACAGGGGGGATGAGCAGTTCTTC. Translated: CATYDRGDEQFF.

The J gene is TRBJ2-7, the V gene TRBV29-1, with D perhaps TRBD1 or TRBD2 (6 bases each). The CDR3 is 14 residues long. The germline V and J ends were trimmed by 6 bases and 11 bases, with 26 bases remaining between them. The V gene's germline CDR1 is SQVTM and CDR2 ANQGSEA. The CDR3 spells CSVTRGRTHRREYF. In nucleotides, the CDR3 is TGCAGCGTCACTCGGGGGCGAACCCACCGTAGAGAGTACTTC.

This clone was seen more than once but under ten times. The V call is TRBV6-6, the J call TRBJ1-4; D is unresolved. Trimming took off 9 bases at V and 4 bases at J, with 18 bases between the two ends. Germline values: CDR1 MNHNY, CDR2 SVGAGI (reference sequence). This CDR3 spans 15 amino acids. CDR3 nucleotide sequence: TGTGCCAGTCGAACATCCGGGATTTTTAATGAAAAACTGTTTTTT. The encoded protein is CASRTSGIFNEKLFF.

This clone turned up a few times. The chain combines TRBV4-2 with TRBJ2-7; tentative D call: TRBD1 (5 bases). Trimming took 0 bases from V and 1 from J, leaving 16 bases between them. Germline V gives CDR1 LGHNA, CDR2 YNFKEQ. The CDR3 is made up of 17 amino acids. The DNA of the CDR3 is TGTGCCAGCAGCCAAGATTCGTTACGAGACAGTTCCTACGAGCAGTACTTC. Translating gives CASSQDSLRDSSYEQYF.

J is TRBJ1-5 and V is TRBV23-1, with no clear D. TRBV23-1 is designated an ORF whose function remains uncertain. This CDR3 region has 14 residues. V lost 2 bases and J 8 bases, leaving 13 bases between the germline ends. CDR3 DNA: TGCGCCAGCAGTCAAAGTCCAGGCACGGAGCCCCAGCATTTT. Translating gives CASSQSPGTEPQHF.

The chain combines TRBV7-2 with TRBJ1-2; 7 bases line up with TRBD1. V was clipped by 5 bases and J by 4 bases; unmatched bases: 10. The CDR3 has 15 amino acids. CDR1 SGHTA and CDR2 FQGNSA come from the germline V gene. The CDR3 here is CASSPSTGLGYGYTF. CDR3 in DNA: TGTGCCAGCAGCCCGTCGACAGGGTTGGGCTATGGCTACACCTTC.

The CDR3 region is CASSQDGTAYNEQFF. CDR3 in DNA: TGCGCCAGCAGCCAAGACGGGACAGCTTACAATGAGCAGTTCTTC. The chain carries TRBV4-1 and TRBJ2-1; 7 nucleotides line up with TRBD1. The germline gives CDR1 MGHRA, CDR2 YSYEKL. The V segment lost 0 bases and the J segment 4 bases; nucleotides outside the gene matches: 3. The CDR3 spans 15 residues.

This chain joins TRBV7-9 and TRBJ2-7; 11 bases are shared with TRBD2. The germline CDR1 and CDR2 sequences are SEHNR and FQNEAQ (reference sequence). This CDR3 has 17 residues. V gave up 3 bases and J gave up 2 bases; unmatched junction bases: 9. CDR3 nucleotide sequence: TGTGCCAGCAGCTTCCGGGGGGGACTAGCGGTCCCCTACGAGCAGTACTTC. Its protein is CASSFRGGLAVPYEQYF.

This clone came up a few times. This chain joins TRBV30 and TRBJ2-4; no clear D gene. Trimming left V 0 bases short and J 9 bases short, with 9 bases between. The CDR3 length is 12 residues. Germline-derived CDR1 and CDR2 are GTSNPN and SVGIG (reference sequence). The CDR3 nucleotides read TGTGCCTGGAGTGTACAATCCGTCATTCAGTACTTC. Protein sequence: CAWSVQSVIQYF.

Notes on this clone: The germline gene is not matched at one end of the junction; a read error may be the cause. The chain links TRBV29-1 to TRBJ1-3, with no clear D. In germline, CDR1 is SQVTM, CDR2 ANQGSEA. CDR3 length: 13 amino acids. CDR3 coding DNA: TGCAGCGTTGGTTTGGGCTACGGAAGCACCATATATTTT. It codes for CSVGLGYGSTIYF.

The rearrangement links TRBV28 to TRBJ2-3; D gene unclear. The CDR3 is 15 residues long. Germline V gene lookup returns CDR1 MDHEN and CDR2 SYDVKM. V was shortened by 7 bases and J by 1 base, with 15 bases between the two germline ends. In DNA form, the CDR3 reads TGTGCCAGCACCCCCAGCCAACCTGGCACAGATACGCAGTATTTT. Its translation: CASTPSQPGTDTQYF.

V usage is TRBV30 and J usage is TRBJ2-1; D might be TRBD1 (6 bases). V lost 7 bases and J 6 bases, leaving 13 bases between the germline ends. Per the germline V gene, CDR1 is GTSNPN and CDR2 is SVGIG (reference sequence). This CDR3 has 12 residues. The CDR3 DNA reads TGTGCCTCAAGACAGGAGATCAATGAGCAGTTCTTC. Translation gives CASRQEINEQFF. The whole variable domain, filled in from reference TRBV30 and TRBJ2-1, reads SQTIHQWPATLVQPVGSPLSLECTVEGTSNPNLYWYRQAAGRGLQLLFYSVGIGQISSEVPQNLSASRPQDRQFILSSKKLLLSDSGFYLCASRQEINEQFFGPGTRLTVL.

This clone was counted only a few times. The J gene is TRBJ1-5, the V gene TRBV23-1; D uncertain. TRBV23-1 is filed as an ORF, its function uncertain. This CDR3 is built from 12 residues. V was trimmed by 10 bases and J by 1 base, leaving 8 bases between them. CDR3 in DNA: TGCGCCAAGACCTCGAGCAATCAGCCCCAGCATTTT. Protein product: CAKTSSNQPQHF.

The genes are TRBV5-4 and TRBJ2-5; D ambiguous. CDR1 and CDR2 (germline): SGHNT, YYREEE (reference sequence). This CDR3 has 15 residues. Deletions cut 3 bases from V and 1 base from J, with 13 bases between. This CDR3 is CASSSASEFQETQYF. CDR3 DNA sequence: TGTGCCAGCAGCTCCGCCTCGGAGTTCCAAGAGACCCAGTACTTC.

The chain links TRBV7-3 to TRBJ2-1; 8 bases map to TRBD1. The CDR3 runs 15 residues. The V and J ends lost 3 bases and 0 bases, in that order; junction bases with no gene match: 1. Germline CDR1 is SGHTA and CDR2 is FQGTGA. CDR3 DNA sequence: TGTGCCAGCAGCTTGGACAGGGACTCCTACAATGAGCAGTTCTTC. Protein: CASSLDRDSYNEQFF.

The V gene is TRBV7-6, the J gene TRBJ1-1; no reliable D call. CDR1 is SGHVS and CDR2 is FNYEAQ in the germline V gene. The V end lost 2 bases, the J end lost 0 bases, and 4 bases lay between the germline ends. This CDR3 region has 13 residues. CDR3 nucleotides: TGTGCCAGCAGCTTAAGCTTGAACACTGAAGCTTTCTTT. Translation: CASSLSLNTEAFF.

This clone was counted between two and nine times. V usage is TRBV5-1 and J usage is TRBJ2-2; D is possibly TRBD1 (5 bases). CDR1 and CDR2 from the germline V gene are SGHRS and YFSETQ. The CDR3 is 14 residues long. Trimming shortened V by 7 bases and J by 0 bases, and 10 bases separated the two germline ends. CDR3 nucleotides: TGCGCCAGCGGAGTACAGGCGAACACCGGGGAGCTGTTTTTT. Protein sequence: CASGVQANTGELFF.

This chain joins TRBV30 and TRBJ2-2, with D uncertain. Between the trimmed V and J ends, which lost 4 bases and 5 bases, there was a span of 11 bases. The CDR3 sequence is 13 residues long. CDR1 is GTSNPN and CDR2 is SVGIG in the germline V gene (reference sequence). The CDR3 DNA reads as TGTGCCTGGATCAGACCCTTGACCGGGGAGCTGTTTTTT. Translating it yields CAWIRPLTGELFF.

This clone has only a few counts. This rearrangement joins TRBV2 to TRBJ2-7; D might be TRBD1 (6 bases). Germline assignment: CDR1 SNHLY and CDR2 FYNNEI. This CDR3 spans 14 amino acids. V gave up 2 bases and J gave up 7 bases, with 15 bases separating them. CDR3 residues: CASSEQGSLGEQYF. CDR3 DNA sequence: TGTGCCAGCAGTGAACAGGGGTCGTTGGGTGAGCAGTACTTC.